The 2 T cell receptor beta chains given below trace back to one sample, sequenced in a study of blood T cell repertoires in COVID-19. Clones were sequenced by immunoSEQ multiplex PCR, and TCRdb holds only the in-frame ones, with some missing. The sample records 200,000 to 300,000 clones, 70% to 90% being singletons. Sequencing used peripheral blood. The origin of the receptors is a woman aged 55-75 years with COVID-19, enrolled during active disease.

This chain connects TRBV7-6 to TRBJ1-6; D might be TRBD1 (5 bases). Germline values: CDR1 SGHVS, CDR2 FNYEAQ. Trimming took 1 base from V and 7 from J, leaving 11 bases between them. CDR3 length equals 15 residues. DNA for the CDR3: TGTGCCAGCAGCTTAGGTCAGGGTAACAATTCACCCCTCCACTTT. It translates to CASSLGQGNNSPLHF.

The rearrangement links TRBV5-1 to TRBJ2-1; possibly TRBD2 for D (5 bases). Trimming cost V 3 bases and J 8 bases, with 15 bases left between them. The CDR3 length is 14 residues. In germline, CDR1 is SGHRS, CDR2 YFSETQ. As DNA, the CDR3 is TGCGCCAGCAGCTCTCCAGGACTGAGGGATGAGCAGTTCTTC. Translated, it gives CASSSPGLRDEQFF.